One sample yielded the 19 T cell receptor beta chains listed below, sequenced in a study of liver allograft versus peripheral blood T cells (dated by TCRdb to 2018 to 2021). About the study as a whole: In liver transplant recipients, the study looked at T cell receptor repertoires in the peripheral blood and set them against the repertoires found within the transplanted livers.

The sequencing machine was an Illumina MiSeq. Through fastp at Q25 and MiXCR, TCRdb rebuilt clones from the public reads, retaining in-frame beta chains. Rows are combined by CDR3 protein, so each entry shows the most common genes and DNA. This sample has a few thousand distinct CDR3 sequences in its table, and about 15% of those were observed once. 20% to 25% of the sample goes to the ten largest clones. The receptors shown here come from a human patient who had a liver transplant. Following a transplant, a fraction of the T cells may be traceable to the graft donor.

This clonotype was seen a few times. The chain combines TRBV7-9 with TRBJ1-2; D unresolved. The CDR3 sequence is 11 residues long. Germline V gene sequence: CDR1 SEHNR, CDR2 FQNEAQ (reference sequence). Trimming cost V 8 bases and J 4 bases, with 8 bases left between them. CDR3 sequence (DNA): TGTGCCAGCGTTAAGGGCTATGGCTACACCTTC. Translated: CASVKGYGYTF.

This clonotype is judged medium-sized. The chain has TRBV6-2 or TRBV6-3 and TRBJ2-1; tentative D call: TRBD1 (5 bases). Germline V gives CDR1 MNHEY, CDR2 SVGEGT. The CDR3 contains 13 residues. V was trimmed by 8 bases and J by 7 bases, leaving 15 bases between them. The CDR3 nucleotides read TGTGCCAGCTCCACGACAGAGAAGAATGAGCAGTTCTTC. Protein product: CASSTTEKNEQFF.

A few counts support this clonotype. The chain has TRBV7-9 and TRBJ2-7; unclear D gene. Trimming cost V 3 bases and J 4 bases, with 7 bases left between them. The CDR3 is 12 residues long. Germline V gives CDR1 SEHNR, CDR2 FQNEAQ (reference sequence). CDR3 sequence: CASSFVEYEQYF. The DNA for the CDR3 is TGTGCCAGCAGCTTTGTGGAGTACGAGCAGTACTTC.

Judged by abundance, this clonotype is medium-sized. V usage is TRBV27 and J usage is TRBJ2-7, with D perhaps TRBD2 (6 bases). The germline V and J ends were trimmed by 5 bases and 6 bases, with 11 bases remaining between them. Germline CDR1 reads MNHEY; CDR2 reads SMNVEV (reference sequence). The CDR3 has 12 residues. For the CDR3, the DNA is TGTGCCAGCAGTCTCCAGGGAGGCGAGCAGTACTTC. It codes for CASSLQGGEQYF.

DNA of the CDR3: TGTGCCAGCAGCCCTATAGGGAGGACCGGGGAGCTGTTTTTT. This sequence encodes CASSPIGRTGELFF. The V call is TRBV3-1, the J call TRBJ2-2, with D maybe TRBD2 (6 bases). V lost 4 bases and J lost 5, with 11 bases in between. Per germline, CDR1 LGHDT and CDR2 YNNKEL (reference sequence). This CDR3 region has 14 residues.

This clonotype is labeled medium-sized. CDR3 sequence (DNA): TGTGCCAGCACCCGGGGAACCGGGGAGCTGTTTTTT. It codes for CASTRGTGELFF. V is TRBV27 and J is TRBJ2-2, with D perhaps matching TRBD2 (5 bases). V lost 7 bases, J lost 5 bases, and 8 bases lay in between. CDR3 size: 12 residues. Germline lookup yields CDR1 MNHEY and CDR2 SMNVEV (reference sequence).

This clonotype counts as medium-sized. This chain connects TRBV10-3 to TRBJ2-7, with 12 bases matching TRBD1. Per the germline V gene, CDR1 is ENHRY and CDR2 is SYGVKD. The CDR3 sequence is 14 residues long. Unmatched junction bases numbered 5, after V lost 6 bases and J lost 5 bases. The CDR3 DNA reads TGTGCCATCAGGGGGACAGGGGGCAGGAACGAGCAGTACTTC. It yields the protein CAIRGTGGRNEQYF.

This clonotype appeared a few times. The V and J genes are TRBV14 and TRBJ1-1, with 9 bases matching TRBD1. This CDR3 contains 14 residues. The germline CDR1 and CDR2 sequences are SGHDN and FVKESK. J lost 7 bases, V lost 4 bases, and 7 bases had no gene match. The CDR3 coding sequence is TGTGCCAGCAGCCCCGGGACAGGGAGGAATGAAGCTTTCTTT. Protein product: CASSPGTGRNEAFF.

This clonotype is medium-sized. J is TRBJ1-2 and V is TRBV6-1; TRBD1 might be the D (6 bases). V shed 4 bases and J shed 13 bases, with 16 bases lying between them. In germline, CDR1 is MNHNS, CDR2 SASEGT. The CDR3 consists of 12 residues. In nucleotides, the CDR3 is TGTGCCAGCAGTGGACAGGCCCCTACGCGCACCTTC. Translated, it gives CASSGQAPTRTF.

The chain employs TRBV20-1 and TRBJ2-7; possible D gene TRBD1, 6 bases. The CDR3 is made up of 13 amino acids. V was shortened by 4 bases and J by 6 bases, with 16 bases between the two germline ends. Germline CDR1 DFQATT, CDR2 SNEGSKA (reference sequence). DNA of the CDR3: TGCAGTGCTACAAAGAGGGACAAAGCCGAGCAGTACTTC. Protein sequence: CSATKRDKAEQYF.

By sample share, this clonotype is medium-sized. The CDR3 DNA reads TGCAGCGTTTGGGTTCCCCGCACAGATACGCAGTATTTT. Translation: CSVWVPRTDTQYF. V gene TRBV29-1 combines with J gene TRBJ2-3, with D hard to call. Between the trimmed V and J ends, which lost 5 bases and 1 base, there was a span of 10 bases. Germline CDR1 SQVTM, CDR2 ANQGSEA. The CDR3 totals 13 residues.

This clonotype occurred many times. The chain has TRBV28 and TRBJ1-5; D call uncertain. V lost 3 bases to trimming and J lost 4 bases, with 7 bases between them. The CDR3 has 13 amino acids. Germline loops: CDR1 MDHEN, CDR2 SYDVKM. CDR3 residues: CASSLDGNQPQHF. The CDR3 DNA sequence: TGTGCCAGCAGTTTGGACGGAAATCAGCCCCAGCATTTT.

By share, this clonotype counts as hyperexpanded. The chain joins TRBV10-3 to TRBJ1-2, with TRBD1 matching over 7 bases. V was pared by 0 bases and J by 7 bases, with 11 bases of the junction left unmatched. This CDR3 is 16 amino acids long. Per the germline V gene, CDR1 is ENHRY and CDR2 is SYGVKD. DNA of the CDR3: TGTGCCATCAGTGAGTCGGACAGGTCGGCGGGTGGTGGCTACACCTTC. It translates to CAISESDRSAGGGYTF.

Within the sample, this clonotype is large. The J gene is TRBJ1-5, the V gene TRBV6-5; 7 bases fit TRBD1. Germline loops: CDR1 MNHEY, CDR2 SVGAGI. Trimming removed 6 bases from V and 0 bases from J; junction bases left unmatched: 5. This CDR3 has 15 residues. CDR3 residues: CASRGTVASNQPQHF. DNA of the CDR3: TGTGCCAGCAGGGGGACAGTAGCTAGCAATCAGCCCCAGCATTTT.

By proportion, this clonotype is medium-sized. The chain recombines TRBV27 with TRBJ2-7; TRBD1 aligns across 9 bases. Per the germline V gene, CDR1 is MNHEY and CDR2 is SMNVEV (reference sequence). The V segment lost 3 bases and the J segment 0 bases; nucleotides outside the gene matches: 3. This CDR3 contains 15 residues. For the CDR3, the DNA is TGTGCCAGCAGTTTCGGGACAGGGAGCTCCTACGAGCAGTACTTC. It translates to CASSFGTGSSYEQYF.

This clonotype turned up a few times. The chain has TRBV7-9 and TRBJ2-7; unclear D gene. The CDR3 consists of 14 residues. V gave up 1 base and J gave up 5 bases, with 12 bases separating them. CDR1 is SEHNR and CDR2 is FQNEAQ in the germline V gene (reference sequence). The CDR3 loop is CASSLDFGVHEQYF. For the CDR3, the DNA is TGTGCCAGCAGCTTAGATTTTGGGGTCCACGAGCAGTACTTC.

This clonotype was counted only a few times. The V gene is TRBV20-1, the J gene TRBJ1-5, with a tentative D call TRBD1 (5 bases). CDR1 DFQATT and CDR2 SNEGSKA come from the germline V gene (reference sequence). The CDR3 has 14 residues. V was cut by 3 bases and J by 6 bases, with 15 bases left in between. CDR3 region: CSARGQGGSQPQHF. In DNA form, the CDR3 reads TGCAGTGCTAGGGGCCAGGGAGGAAGTCAGCCCCAGCATTTT.

This clonotype is medium-sized within its sample. The chain uses TRBV27 and TRBJ1-5; the D gene is possibly TRBD1 (5 bases). The germline CDR1 and CDR2 sequences are MNHEY and SMNVEV (reference sequence). This CDR3 is built from 12 residues. V was clipped by 6 bases and J by 2 bases, with 5 bases between them. The CDR3 DNA sequence: TGTGCCAGCAGACAGGGCAATCAGCCCCAGCATTTT. It translates to CASRQGNQPQHF.

This clonotype is medium-sized in the sample. The chain uses TRBV18 and TRBJ1-1; the D is unclear. Germline CDR1 and CDR2: KGHSH and LQKENI. Between the trimmed V and J ends, which lost 4 bases and 1 base, there was a span of 16 bases. The CDR3 runs to 16 residues. DNA of the CDR3: TGTGCCAGCTCACTAACAGCCATTGTCCAGAACACTGAAGCTTTCTTT. It specifies CASSLTAIVQNTEAFF.